This is a list of T cell receptor beta chains from one sample in a study of blood T cell repertoires in COVID-19. Profiling relied on immunoSEQ multiplex PCR, and the TCRdb table lists in-frame clones only, not all of them. The sample records some 250,000 clones, 86% being singletons. Sequenced sample: peripheral blood. These receptors all stem from a woman between 25 and 40 years old with COVID-19, enrolled during active disease. Both conserved end residues are trimmed from each CDR3. Each record gives: V gene, J gene, CDR3 protein.

>TRBV5-1|TRBJ2-3
ASSNLAVSSTDTQY
>TRBV5-1|TRBJ1-2
ASSLDPGDYGYT
>TRBV7-8|TRBJ1-2
ASSLFGDTGIYGYT
>TRBV4-1|TRBJ2-7
ASSRDRAYEQY
>TRBV6-5|TRBJ2-3
ASSYRGSGGTDTQY
>TRBV27|TRBJ2-1
ASSLRAGPYNEQF
>TRBV19|TRBJ2-1
ASRQRGGTYNEQF
>TRBV28|TRBJ2-3
ASSLAGTTDTQY
>TRBV30|TRBJ1-1
AWTGAGSLRNTEAF
>TRBV4-1|TRBJ2-7
ASSQDLNRGYEQY
>TRBV3-1/TRBV3-2|TRBJ2-1
ASSYGTGGDNEQF
>TRBV10-1|TRBJ2-7
ASSDRVFPYEQY
>TRBV6-5|TRBJ2-1
ASSYLAGGPDEQF
>TRBV7-9|TRBJ1-3
ASSPLGGGDENTIY
>TRBV5-4|TRBJ2-7
ASSFPSGDYEQY
>TRBV6-5|TRBJ1-6
ASSYSTERRSPLH
>TRBV28|TRBJ1-6
ASGLAGQANSPLH
>TRBV5-1|TRBJ2-5
ASSPRQLQETQY
>TRBV7-6|TRBJ1-5
ASSLRRADGNQPQH
>TRBV19|TRBJ2-7
ASSMSGYSYEQY
>TRBV19|TRBJ1-2
ASSRGQGEGYGYT
>TRBV7-9|TRBJ2-7
ASSSGQTNEQY
>TRBV2|TRBJ2-5
AGSTSVETQY
>TRBV19|TRBJ2-3
ASSISSFADTQY
>TRBV11-2|TRBJ1-6
ASRPLKGNYNSPLH
>TRBV19|TRBJ1-5
ASSIQGPQPQH
>TRBV7-9|TRBJ2-7
ASSWLTDEYEQY
>TRBV12-3/TRBV12-4|TRBJ1-2
ASKRTGPYT
>TRBV4-1|TRBJ1-4
ASSQLPALRATNEKLF
>TRBV7-2|TRBJ2-7
ASSLARRGGYYEQY
>TRBV14|TRBJ1-2
ASSQAKGQGIYGYT
>TRBV21-1|TRBJ1-6
ASSTDSPLH
>TRBV10-3|TRBJ1-6
AIRKRGANSPLH
>TRBV10-1|TRBJ2-5
ASSNLAGDNIQETQY